This record covers a single T cell receptor beta chain. These data originate in a study of blood T cell repertoires in COVID-19. Study context: Whether acute or convalescent, the COVID-19 samples came from the United States, Italy and Spain. The analysed material was cDNA or gDNA that came from T cells, B-cell-depleted T cells, or PBMCs.

As originally analysed: Amplification with reference gene primers provided the estimates of nucleated cell counts. The method was immunoSEQ multiplex PCR; TCRdb's version includes in-frame clones alone and lacks a portion of them. That table furnishes V, J and clone size, whereas the DNA furnished D and trimming. The profile shows about 30,000 clones, about 90% of them singletons. The receptor was isolated from a human donor with active COVID-19. The donor label of this sample is uncertain. Sequences were obtained from peripheral blood.

CDR3 sequence (DNA): TGTGCCAGCTCACCTCGACTAGCCGGGGAGCTGTTTTTT. Protein: CASSPRLAGELFF. The chain couples TRBV18 to TRBJ2-2; weak D call: TRBD2 (6 bases). This CDR3 region has 13 residues. Germline values: CDR1 KGHSH, CDR2 LQKENI. Trimming took 3 bases from V and 6 from J, leaving 8 bases between them. The full variable domain, its missing parts supplied by reference TRBV18 and TRBJ2-2, is NAGVMQNPRHLVRRRGQEARLRCSPMKGHSHVYWYRQLPEEGLKFMVYLQKENIIDESGMPKERFSAEFPKEGPSILRIQQVVRGDSAAYFCASSPRLAGELFFGEGSRLTVL.